The sequence of this T cell receptor (beta chain) was determined in a study of metastatic and nonmetastatic thyroid tumors. Turning to the study itself: Blood and tumor or nodule tissue repertoires from malignant and benign thyroid patients were compared. Study-level results: Benign nodules reportedly had significantly lower TCR beta diversity than malignant thyroid tumors in blood and tumor.

V was clipped by 1 base and J by 9 bases, with 13 bases between them. CDR1 SQVTM and CDR2 ANQGSEA come from the germline V gene. This CDR3 region has 13 residues. Under the authors' procedure: The study's classifier, a distant-metastasis tool for papillary thyroid cancer, was built using CDR3 differences across clinicopathological groups. TCRdb reanalyzed the PCR reads via MiXCR. The V and J calls and clone size come from TCRdb's table, not from the authors' own analysis. Of 20,000 to 25,000 clones in the sample, 19% were seen once. No treatment had been given to any patient before thyroid surgery. This clone was seen more than once but under ten times. Its antigen remains unidentified. A read error may be the cause here, since a much bigger clone is one base away.

The V and J genes are TRBV29-1 and TRBJ2-1, with a tentative D call TRBD1 (6 bases). Sample: blood. This clonotype was obtained from a male donor with papillary thyroid cancer or a benign thyroid nodule (not recorded which). Some clones in this sample may be carry-over from other donors' samples. The CDR3 reads CSVEVMGAGEQFF. In DNA, the CDR3 is TGCAGCGTTGAAGTTATGGGGGCTGGTGAGCAGTTCTTC.